These 27 T cell receptor beta chains came from one sample sequenced in a study of T cell responses to AZD1222 COVID-19 vaccine. TCRdb keeps only in-frame clones here, not all; method: immunoSEQ multiplex PCR. The sample lists about 140,000 clones, about 89% occurring once. Sample: peripheral blood, taken 28 days after the second AZD1222 dose. These receptors originate from an adult who received the AZD1222 COVID-19 vaccine.

This chain uses TRBV18 with TRBJ1-6; D not certain. The CDR3 is made up of 14 amino acids. The V end lost 7 bases, the J end lost 10 bases, and 17 bases lay between the germline ends. CDR1 and CDR2 (germline): KGHSH, LQKENI. This CDR3 reads CASFQDLLGSPLHF. In nucleotides, the CDR3 is TGTGCCAGCTTTCAGGATTTACTGGGCTCACCCCTCCACTTT.

The rearrangement joins TRBV6-2 or TRBV6-3 to TRBJ1-1; possibly TRBD1 for D (5 bases). Deletions cut 5 bases from V and 2 bases from J, with 15 bases between. Looked up from germline, CDR1 is MNHEY and CDR2 is SVGEGT. CDR3 size: 15 residues. The CDR3 reads CASSLGENTNTEAFF. DNA for the CDR3: TGTGCCAGCAGTCTAGGGGAAAATACTAACACTGAAGCTTTCTTT.

This clone was seen only a few times. The chain's CDR3 is CASSVKTYQPQHF. The CDR3 DNA reads TGTGCCAGCAGTGTCAAGACCTATCAGCCCCAGCATTTT. The rearrangement uses TRBV27 and TRBJ1-5, with D unresolved. The germline V gene has CDR1 MNHEY and CDR2 SMNVEV (reference sequence). This CDR3 is 13 amino acids long. V dropped 5 bases and J dropped 5 bases, with 10 bases sitting between them.

The chain combines TRBV27 with TRBJ2-2, with D possibly TRBD2 on 5 matching bases. CDR1 is MNHEY, CDR2 SMNVEV, per germline (reference sequence). V shed 0 bases and J shed 0 bases, with 11 bases lying between them. The CDR3 length is 17 residues. DNA of the CDR3: TGTGCCAGCAGTTTATCCCTTTCGAGGGCGAACACCGGGGAGCTGTTTTTT. As protein: CASSLSLSRANTGELFF.

The rearrangement joins TRBV28 to TRBJ2-5; TRBD1 might be the D (8 bases). CDR3 size: 14 residues. Trimming took 5 bases from V and 5 from J, leaving 15 bases between them. From germline, CDR1 is MDHEN and CDR2 SYDVKM. The CDR3 here is CASSPYRGGETQYF. CDR3 DNA: TGTGCCAGCAGTCCATACAGGGGGGGGGAGACCCAGTACTTC.

In its sample, this clone was seen once. The CDR3 here is CASSLLGQGVKNYGYTF. As DNA, the CDR3 is TGTGCCAGCAGCCTCCTCGGACAGGGAGTTAAGAACTATGGCTACACCTTC. The chain links TRBV7-8 to TRBJ1-2, with 8 bases lining up with TRBD1. CDR1 and CDR2 (germline): SGHVS, FQNEAQ. This CDR3 has 17 amino acids. J gave up 2 bases and V 5 bases, and 13 bases lay outside the gene matches.

The table lists this clone with a count of one. This chain uses TRBV29-1 with TRBJ2-5; D perhaps matches TRBD1 (6 bases). The germline gives CDR1 SQVTM, CDR2 ANQGSEA. Trimming took 1 base from V and 5 from J, leaving 11 bases between them. This CDR3 is 13 amino acids long. CDR3 region: CSVEGAGAETQYF. In nucleotides, the CDR3 is TGCAGCGTTGAAGGGGCAGGGGCGGAGACCCAGTACTTC.

The V gene is TRBV7-3, the J gene TRBJ2-2, with D unclear. The CDR3 has 16 residues. V was clipped by 6 bases and J by 2 bases, with 16 bases between them. CDR1 and CDR2 from the germline V gene are SGHTA and FQGTGA. DNA for the CDR3: TGTGCCAGCAGTCCCGGGCGGACGGCAAACACCGGGGAGCTGTTTTTT. Translated, it gives CASSPGRTANTGELFF.

This clone was found a few times. CDR3 coding DNA: TGTGCCAGCATGTTGGGACGGGGGGACAATGAGCAGTTCTTC. Translated: CASMLGRGDNEQFF. The chain is built from TRBV27 and TRBJ2-1; the match to TRBD2 covers 7 bases. Per the germline V gene, CDR1 is MNHEY and CDR2 is SMNVEV (reference sequence). This CDR3 contains 14 residues. V was pared by 7 bases and J by 5 bases, with 8 bases of the junction left unmatched.

This clone was observed a single time. The chain couples TRBV3-1 (or the pseudogene TRBV3-2) to TRBJ2-2; 7 bases match TRBD2. This CDR3 has 15 residues. CDR1 is LGHDT and CDR2 is YNNKEL in the germline V gene (reference sequence). Trimming cost V 6 bases and J 1 base; bases outside gene matches: 5. As DNA, the CDR3 is TGTGCCAGCAGGGTGGCTAGCGGGAACACCGGGGAGCTGTTTTTT. This translates into CASRVASGNTGELFF.

The chain is built from TRBV24-1 and TRBJ2-1; 11 nucleotides match TRBD2. V lost 4 bases to trimming and J lost 4 bases; unmatched junction nucleotides: 5. CDR1 and CDR2 from the germline V gene are KGHDR and SFDVKD. CDR3 length: 16 amino acids. The CDR3 is CATSDQRLAGYNEQFF. The CDR3 DNA is TGTGCCACCAGTGACCAGAGACTAGCGGGGTACAATGAGCAGTTCTTC.

This sequence joins TRBV27 and TRBJ2-7; 7 bases fit TRBD1. Germline assignment: CDR1 MNHEY and CDR2 SMNVEV (reference sequence). Losses at the gene ends were 2 bases for V and 4 bases for J; bases not matched to a gene: 14. The CDR3 sequence is 17 residues long. The CDR3, as DNA: TGTGCCAGCAGTTTAGACAGGGTACGGTCGGCCTCTTACGAGCAGTACTTC. Protein sequence: CASSLDRVRSASYEQYF.

Only one count was recorded for this clone. The J gene is TRBJ2-7, the V gene TRBV5-1; the match to TRBD2 covers 13 bases. J gave up 3 bases and V 2 bases, and 14 bases lay outside the gene matches. Germline CDR1 reads SGHRS; CDR2 reads YFSETQ. The CDR3 extends over 19 amino acids. As DNA, the CDR3 is TGCGCCAGCAGCTTATACCTGGGACTAGCGGGACAAGGGAACTACGAGCAGTACTTC. Translating it yields CASSLYLGLAGQGNYEQYF.

The J gene is TRBJ2-1, the V gene TRBV7-9, with 9 positions matching TRBD2. V shed 2 bases and J 2 bases; nucleotides not matched to a gene: 4. Germline V lookup: CDR1 SEHNR, CDR2 FQNEAQ (reference sequence). CDR3 length equals 16 residues. The CDR3 reads CASSLSLAGTYNEQFF. CDR3 in DNA: TGTGCCAGCAGCTTATCGCTAGCGGGGACCTACAATGAGCAGTTCTTC.

The rearrangement links TRBV20-1 to TRBJ1-3; possible D gene TRBD1, 6 bases. The V end was cut by 6 bases, the J end by 1 base, with 16 bases between. The CDR3 contains 15 residues. Germline assignment: CDR1 DFQATT and CDR2 SNEGSKA (reference sequence). The CDR3 region is CSASTWGRSGNTIYF. The CDR3, as DNA: TGCAGTGCCAGTACTTGGGGGCGGTCTGGAAACACCATATATTTT.

The CDR3 spells CATSEGDSYNEQFF. Here the CDR3 DNA reads TGTGCCACCAGTGAGGGGGACTCCTACAATGAGCAGTTCTTC. The chain combines TRBV24-1 with TRBJ2-1; possibly TRBD1 or TRBD2 for D (5 bases each). Per the germline V gene, CDR1 is KGHDR and CDR2 is SFDVKD. The CDR3 runs to 14 residues. The V gene lost 4 bases and the J gene lost 0 bases, with 6 bases spanning the gap.

This chain connects TRBV2 to TRBJ1-1; D remains ambiguous. Germline CDR1 is SNHLY and CDR2 is FYNNEI. Trimming left V 4 bases short and J 1 base short, with 10 bases between. This CDR3 has 14 amino acids. CDR3 amino acids: CASSAWVQNTEAFF. Written as DNA, the CDR3 is TGTGCCAGCAGTGCTTGGGTACAGAACACTGAAGCTTTCTTT.

V usage is TRBV23-1 and J usage is TRBJ1-5, with D perhaps matching TRBD1 (5 bases). TRBV23-1 is annotated as an ORF whose role is uncertain. With 8 bases removed from V and 0 bases from J, the gap between germline ends came to 14 bases. The CDR3 loop spans 15 amino acids. The CDR3 bases are TGCGCCAGCCCCCATGGGGGGTATAGCAATCAGCCCCAGCATTTT. This translates into CASPHGGYSNQPQHF.

Details on this clone: Other DNA variants within this sample encode the same CDR3. V gene TRBV5-4 combines with J gene TRBJ2-3, with unresolved D. Trimming pared 2 bases from V and 3 bases from J, leaving 4 bases between. Germline lookup yields CDR1 SGHNT and CDR2 YYREEE (reference sequence). This CDR3 is built from 12 residues. CDR3 coding DNA: TGTGCCAGCAGCTTAACAACAGATACGCAGTATTTT. Translated: CASSLTTDTQYF.

V gene TRBV18 combines with J gene TRBJ2-5; 7 bases line up with TRBD1. CDR1 and CDR2 from the germline V gene are KGHSH and LQKENI. The CDR3 is made up of 15 amino acids. The V gene end was trimmed by 4 bases and the J gene end by 3 bases; junction bases not matched to a gene: 8. The CDR3 loop reads CASSQPGQRKETQYF. The CDR3 region has the DNA TGTGCCAGCTCACAGCCGGGACAGAGAAAAGAGACCCAGTACTTC.

The chain joins TRBV4-3 to TRBJ1-4; D ambiguous. The CDR3 is 14 residues long. The germline CDR1 and CDR2 sequences are LGHNA and YSLEER. The V and J ends lost 1 base and 7 bases respectively, with 10 bases between them. CDR3 nucleotides: TGCGCCAGCAGCCAAGTAACTTTTAGTGAAAAACTGTTTTTT. Its translation is CASSQVTFSEKLFF.

This clone was seen just once. The chain couples TRBV6-5 to TRBJ2-5; 8 bases fit TRBD1. The CDR3 runs to 15 residues. V shed 5 bases and J 4 bases; nucleotides not matched to a gene: 9. Germline loops: CDR1 MNHEY, CDR2 SVGAGI. Here the CDR3 reads CASSPSQGAGETQYF. CDR3 sequence (DNA): TGTGCCAGCAGTCCGTCCCAGGGGGCCGGAGAGACCCAGTACTTC.

The chain couples TRBV5-1 to TRBJ2-1; 12 bases line up with TRBD2. Germline V gene data show CDR1 as SGHRS and CDR2 as YFSETQ. Trimming took 7 bases from V and 8 from J; bases not matched to a gene: 13. The CDR3 spans 16 residues. The CDR3 reads CASGIRTSGKGDEQFF. In nucleotides, the CDR3 is TGCGCCAGCGGAATTAGGACTAGCGGGAAGGGAGATGAGCAGTTCTTC. The full variable domain, with the rest looked up from reference TRBV5-1 and TRBJ2-1, is KAGVTQTPRYLIKTRGQQVTLSCSPISGHRSVSWYQQTPGQGLQFLFEYFSETQRNKGNFPGRFSGRQFSNSRSEMNVSTLELGDSALYLCASGIRTSGKGDEQFFGPGTRLTVL.

The chain carries TRBV5-1 and TRBJ1-1; D is unresolved. The germline V gene has CDR1 SGHRS and CDR2 YFSETQ. The CDR3 is made up of 15 amino acids. V lost 0 bases to trimming and J lost 3 bases, with 12 bases between them. CDR3: CASSLVSGPHTEAFF. The CDR3 DNA reads as TGCGCCAGCAGCTTGGTATCGGGCCCACACACTGAAGCTTTCTTT. The whole variable domain, remainder taken from reference TRBV5-1 and TRBJ1-1, is KAGVTQTPRYLIKTRGQQVTLSCSPISGHRSVSWYQQTPGQGLQFLFEYFSETQRNKGNFPGRFSGRQFSNSRSEMNVSTLELGDSALYLCASSLVSGPHTEAFFGQGTRLTVV.

This sequence joins TRBV9 and TRBJ1-2; TRBD1 is a possible D gene (5 bases). The germline gives CDR1 SGDLS, CDR2 YYNGEE. Trimming removed 3 bases from V and 8 bases from J, with 8 bases in between. CDR3 length: 11 residues. The CDR3 DNA follows: TGTGCCAGCAGCGCGGGGGAAGGCTACACCTTC. This codes for CASSAGEGYTF.

This chain connects TRBV29-1 to TRBJ2-7; D perhaps matches TRBD2 (6 bases). V was shortened by 4 bases and J by 7 bases, with 17 bases between the two germline ends. Germline V gives CDR1 SQVTM, CDR2 ANQGSEA. This CDR3 region has 13 residues. DNA of the CDR3: TGCAGCGTTGGGAGTACGGTTGGGGGGGAGCAGTACTTC. It translates to CSVGSTVGGEQYF.

This chain joins TRBV7-9 and TRBJ2-1; D is perhaps TRBD1 (5 bases). Germline loops: CDR1 SEHNR, CDR2 FQNEAQ (reference sequence). V gave up 2 bases and J gave up 2 bases, with 13 bases separating them. CDR3 length equals 16 residues. DNA of the CDR3: TGTGCCAGCAGCTTAAGTTCACAGGCACCCTACAATGAGCAGTTCTTC. Translating it yields CASSLSSQAPYNEQFF. Using reference TRBV7-9 and TRBJ2-1 for the parts outside the CDR3, the full variable domain is DTGVSQNPRHKITKRGQNVTFRCDPISEHNRLYWYRQTLGQGPEFLTYFQNEAQLEKSRLLSDRFSAERPKGSFSTLEIQRTEQGDSAMYLCASSLSSQAPYNEQFFGPGTRLTVL.